This T cell receptor (beta chain) was sequenced in a study of shared clonotypes between healthy human individuals (dated by TCRdb to the early 2020s). Turning to the overall study: The cohort comprised a couple of women and three men aged 18 to 49 years. For each donor, CD4 naive and CD4 memory were each given three plates, CD8 naive was given two plates, and CD8 memory was given one plate. To estimate repertoire size and how much clonotype sharing occurs between individuals, the study deeply sequenced the blood TCR repertoires of five healthy adults. Libraries were prepared and TCR repertoires were sequenced by different laboratories using diverse techniques, in order to increase sequencing depth and limit assay-specific biases. Between about 0.94 and 8.9 billion PBMCs per donor were obtained by leukapheresis.

On this clone itself: The antigen it recognizes is unknown. The input lacks base qualities; no much larger clone sits a single base away. Other nucleotide sequences from this sample produce the same CDR3.

For the CD8 naive samples, CD45RO-negative cells were positively selected for CCR7, yielding a CD45RA+CCR7+ population from which TemRA cells were excluded. Healthy HIV-negative adults with no recently reported acute infections or vaccinations were included as donors. All donors were Caucasian adults living in Nashville, Tennessee, USA. After blood collection by leukapheresis, PBMCs were isolated using Ficoll-Histopaque density gradient centrifugation and then cryopreserved in the vapor phase of liquid nitrogen. Purity and quantity of every magnetically sorted T cell population were checked by analytical flow cytometry. Genomic DNA was isolated from each sorted fraction and quantified by UV absorbance on a Nanodrop 2000c. Using the deep immunoSEQ assay, TCR CDR3 regions were amplified from genomic DNA by multiplex PCR. Extracted genomic DNA from each cell subset was distributed evenly across all wells of several immunoSEQ 96-well plates, and each plate was treated as a replicate. For sorted subsets, each replicate PCR was loaded with 150 to 250 ng genomic DNA, equivalent to approximately 27,000 T cell genomes. Purified libraries were measured with a Qubit 3.0 fluorometer, size-checked on a Bioanalyzer 2100, and measured again with the KAPA Library Quantification kit. A separate single-read 150-cycle Illumina NextSeq 550 flow cell was used to sequence each immunoSEQ 96-well plate. From the authors' description of their analysis: Because the immunoSEQ output held only junctional sequences and lacked quality scores, the filtering could not match the filtering applied to full-length reads. To assign V/J genes and CDR3, sequences were annotated using PyIR, a Python wrapper for IgBLAST v1.9, with IMGT germline references. Reads were removed for weak V/J assignments (E-value above 1e-6), missing CDR3, stop codons, out-of-frame junctions, or ambiguous translated residues. V3J clonotypes were defined as sequences sharing an identical inferred V gene, J gene, and CDR3 amino acid sequence. To compute the percentage overlap between repertoires, the number of shared unique clonotypes was divided by the size of the smaller repertoire. Repertoire richness was assessed with RTK rarefaction, the Chao1 estimator, and Recon v2.1 estimates of unobserved clonotypes. OLGA was used to compute generation probabilities for all TCRbeta clonotypes that the gDNA method yielded from a few donors. Sourced from immuneACCESS, this table was stored by TCRdb with only in-frame sequences that have V and J called. A share of the clones is absent; for the studies checked, an unresolved V gene accounts for under half, and the remainder has no known explanation. V, J and clone size are those of that table, while D and trimming were read from the DNA. The sample includes about 2 million clones, with about 94% observed a single time. The ten most abundant clones make up 0.85% to 1.3% of the sample.

The full study reports these points: Sampling was limited to blood, and TCR repertoires in tissue likely differ from TCR repertoires in blood. Pairwise subsampling indicated that sequencing depth was expected to affect the degree of clonotype sharing among donors. Around 5% of naive CD4, around 3.5% of naive CD8, approximately 2% of memory CD4, and less than 0.45% of memory CD8 clonotypes were shared across four donors. Incomplete sequencing was indicated by rarefaction of sorted-subset datasets, despite the large sequencing depth. Because the study included only a small number of donors, the genetic and exposure-history diversity represented was limited. Higher generation probabilities were observed for clonotypes shared by all four sorted-subset donors than for non-shared clonotypes. Naive subsets generally had larger estimated clonotype richness than memory subsets did.

The CDR3 numbers 13 residues from cysteine through phenylalanine. The read is trimmed to its CDR3 DNA, 39 bases read in frame from base 1. As encoded in the germline V gene, CDR1 is SNHLY while CDR2 is FYNNEI. V is reduced by 4 bases and J by 2 bases, leaving a spacing of 9 bases between them. The source of this sequence is a man younger than 35 in good health. Sequencing used naive CD8+ T cells sorted from blood. Explained via the paper, the cell subset or site label denotes: CD45RA+CCR7+. The chain couples TRBV2 to TRBJ2-7, with the D gene not confidently named. CDR3 region: CASSVGPAYEQYF. The sequence in DNA is TGTGCCAGCAGTGTAGGGCCCGCCTACGAGCAGTACTTC. Where the CDR3 stops, the reference TRBV2 and TRBJ2-7 genes take over; the full variable domain is EPEVTQTPSHQVTQMGQEVILRCVPISNHLYFYWYRQILGQKVEFLVSFYNNEISEKSEIFDDQFSVERPDGSNFTLKIRSTKLEDSAMYFCASSVGPAYEQYFGPGTRLTVT.